A selection of T cell receptor beta chains follows, all from one sample in a study of T cells after yellow fever vaccination. TCRdb re-called the 5' RACE reads with MiXCR, one entry per CDR3 protein. The profile covers some 390,000 distinct CDR3 sequences, with around 6.5% appearing a single time and 14% to 15% taken by the ten largest. The sample in question was PBMCs, obtained 5 days after the yellow fever booster vaccination. These receptor sequences come from a man aged 30 to 39 who received the YFV17D yellow fever vaccine. Both conserved end residues are part of each CDR3. The order of the fields is D gene, CDR3 length, V gene, J gene, clone size, CDR3 protein, CDR3 DNA. D genes are given only for firm matches. Expanded clones are given a class, and other clones once, few, many or no size at all.

TRBD1	15	TRBV10-3	TRBJ1-5	many	CAIRGQGGDNQPQHF	TGTGCCATCAGGGGACAGGGAGGGGACAATCAGCCCCAGCATTTT
.	14	TRBV20-1	TRBJ1-5	.	CSARDSRSNQPQHF	TGCAGTGCTAGAGATAGCAGGTCCAATCAGCCCCAGCATTTT
.	13	TRBV14	TRBJ2-1	many	CASSQVPDNEQFF	TGTGCCAGCAGCCAAGTCCCAGACAATGAGCAGTTCTTC
.	15	TRBV24-1	TRBJ2-3	.	CATSDFRSGADTQYF	TGTGCCACCAGTGATTTTCGGTCGGGCGCTGATACGCAGTATTTT
.	16	TRBV21-1	TRBJ2-1	many	CASSTRTSGRDNEQFF	TGTGCCAGCAGCACACGGACTAGCGGGAGAGACAATGAGCAGTTCTTC
.	15	TRBV5-4	TRBJ2-2	many	CASSSGTHNTGELFF	TGTGCCAGCAGCTCCGGGACACACAACACCGGGGAGCTGTTTTTT
TRBD2	16	TRBV6-5	TRBJ2-5	many	CASSYAGTSVQETQYF	TGTGCCAGCAGTTACGCCGGGACTAGCGTTCAAGAGACCCAGTACTTC
.	13	TRBV12-3/TRBV12-4	TRBJ2-4	many	CASSKDGRNIQYF	TGTGCCAGCAGTAAAGACGGCCGAAACATTCAGTACTTC
.	15	TRBV7-2	TRBJ2-1	many	CASSLDSSGYNEQFF	TGTGCCAGCAGCTTAGATTCCAGCGGGTACAATGAGCAGTTCTTC
.	15	TRBV5-1	TRBJ1-5	.	CASSFGSLFDQPQHF	TGCGCCAGCAGCTTCGGGAGCTTGTTCGATCAGCCCCAGCATTTT
.	16	TRBV5-1	TRBJ2-1	many	CAAVSHMDLQDNEQFF	TGCGCCGCAGTCAGCCACATGGACTTACAAGATAATGAGCAGTTCTTC
TRBD2	18	TRBV6-2/TRBV6-3	TRBJ2-6	.	CASSPTSGTTRGANVLTF	TGTGCCAGCAGCCCGACTAGCGGGACGACCCGTGGGGCCAACGTCCTGACTTTC
.	14	TRBV19	TRBJ2-7	.	CASSFASRSYEQYF	TGTGCCAGTAGTTTCGCCAGTAGGAGCTACGAGCAGTACTTC
TRBD2	16	TRBV10-3	TRBJ2-1	.	CAGGTSGRASYNEQFF	TGTGCCGGCGGGACTAGCGGGAGGGCCTCCTACAATGAGCAGTTCTTC
.	15	TRBV5-4	TRBJ2-5	.	CASSLDPRGEETQYF	TGTGCCAGCAGCTTGGACCCCAGAGGGGAAGAGACCCAGTACTTC
.	14	TRBV13	TRBJ2-7	.	CASSFRGGRNEQYF	TGTGCCAGCAGCTTCCGAGGGGGTCGTAACGAGCAGTACTTC
.	16	TRBV7-2	TRBJ1-4	.	CASSLDRAAPNEKLFF	TGTGCCAGCAGCCTTGACCGCGCGGCCCCTAATGAAAAACTGTTTTTT
TRBD2	18	TRBV11-2	TRBJ2-5	few	CASSPRTSGRVAGETQYF	TGTGCCAGCAGCCCCCGGACTAGCGGGAGGGTAGCCGGTGAGACCCAGTACTTC
.	12	TRBV29-1	TRBJ2-3	many	CSVGTGTDTQYF	TGCAGCGTTGGGACAGGCACAGATACGCAGTATTTT
.	11	TRBV20-1	TRBJ2-2	few	CRDSNTGELFF	TGCAGAGACTCGAACACCGGGGAGCTGTTTTTT
TRBD2	15	TRBV20-1	TRBJ2-1	few	CSAPRGLGTYNEQFF	TGCAGTGCTCCCCGAGGACTAGGGACCTACAATGAGCAGTTCTTC
.	12	TRBV20-1	TRBJ2-7	few	CSAEVSSYEQYF	TGCAGTGCTGAGGTGAGCTCCTACGAGCAGTACTTC
TRBD1	17	TRBV18	TRBJ2-5	.	CASSPGSRGLTTETQYF	TGTGCCAGCTCACCCGGTTCCAGGGGGCTAACCACAGAGACCCAGTACTTC
TRBD1	13	TRBV9	TRBJ1-1	many	CASSPDREEEAFF	TGTGCCAGCAGCCCGGACAGGGAGGAAGAAGCTTTCTTT
.	15	TRBV5-1	TRBJ1-4	many	CASSARSGGDEKLFF	TGCGCCAGCAGCGCGAGGTCCGGTGGAGATGAAAAACTGTTTTTT
TRBD2	18	TRBV5-6	TRBJ2-3	once	CASSPGFLIGRAEDTQYF	TGTGCCAGCAGCCCCGGGTTCTTGATCGGGAGGGCCGAGGATACGCAGTATTTT